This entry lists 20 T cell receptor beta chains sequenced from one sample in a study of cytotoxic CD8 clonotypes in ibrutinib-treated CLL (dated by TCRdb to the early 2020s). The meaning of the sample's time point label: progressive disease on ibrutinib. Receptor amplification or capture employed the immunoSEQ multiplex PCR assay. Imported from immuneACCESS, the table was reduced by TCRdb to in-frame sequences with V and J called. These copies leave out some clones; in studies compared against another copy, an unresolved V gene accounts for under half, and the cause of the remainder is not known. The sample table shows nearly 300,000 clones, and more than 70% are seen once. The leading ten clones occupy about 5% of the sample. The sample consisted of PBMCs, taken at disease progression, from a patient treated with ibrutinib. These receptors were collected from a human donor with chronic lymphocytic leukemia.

CDR3 residues: CATSRVQWENTIYF. The CDR3 region has the DNA TGTGCCACCAGCAGAGTGCAGTGGGAAAACACCATATATTTT. J is TRBJ1-3 and V is TRBV15; no reliable D call. Germline V gene sequence: CDR1 LNHNV, CDR2 YYDKDF (reference sequence). This CDR3 contains 14 residues. V was clipped by 1 base and J by 6 bases, with 10 bases between them. The variable domain in full, with the rest retrieved from reference TRBV15 and TRBJ1-3, is DAMVIQNPRYQVTQFGKPVTLSCSQTLNHNVMYWYQQKSSQAPKLLFHYYDKDFNNEADTPDNFQSRRPNTSFCFLDIRSPGLGDTAMYLCATSRVQWENTIYFGEGSWLTVV.

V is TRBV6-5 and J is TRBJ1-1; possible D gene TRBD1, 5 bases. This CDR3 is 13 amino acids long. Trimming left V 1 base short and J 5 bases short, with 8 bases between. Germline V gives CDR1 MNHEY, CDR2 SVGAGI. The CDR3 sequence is CASSYFAGTEAFF. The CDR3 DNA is TGTGCCAGCAGTTACTTTGCAGGGACTGAAGCTTTCTTT.

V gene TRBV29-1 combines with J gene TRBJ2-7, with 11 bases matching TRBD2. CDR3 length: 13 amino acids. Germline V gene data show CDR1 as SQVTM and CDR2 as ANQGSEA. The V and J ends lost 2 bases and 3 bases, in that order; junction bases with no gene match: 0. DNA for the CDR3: TGCAGCGTTGAAACTAGCGGGAGCTACGAGCAGTACTTC. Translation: CSVETSGSYEQYF.

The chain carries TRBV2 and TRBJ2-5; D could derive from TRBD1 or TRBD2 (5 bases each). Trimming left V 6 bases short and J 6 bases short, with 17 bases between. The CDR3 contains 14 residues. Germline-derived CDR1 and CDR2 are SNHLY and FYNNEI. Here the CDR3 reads CASRTASEGQTQYF. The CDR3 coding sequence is TGTGCCAGCAGGACGGCAAGCGAGGGGCAGACCCAGTACTTC.

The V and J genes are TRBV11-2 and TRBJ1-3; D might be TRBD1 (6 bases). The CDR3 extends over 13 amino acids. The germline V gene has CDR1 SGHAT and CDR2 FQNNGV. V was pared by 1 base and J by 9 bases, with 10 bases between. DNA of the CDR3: TGTGCCAGCAGCTTAGTGGGGGCAGGCACCATATATTTT. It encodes CASSLVGAGTIYF.

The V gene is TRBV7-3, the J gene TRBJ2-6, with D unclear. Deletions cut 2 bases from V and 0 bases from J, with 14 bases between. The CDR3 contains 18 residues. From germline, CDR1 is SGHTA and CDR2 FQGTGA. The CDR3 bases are TGTGCCAGCAGCTTAGGCCAGCCACAACTCTCTGGGGCCAACGTCCTGACTTTC. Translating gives CASSLGQPQLSGANVLTF.

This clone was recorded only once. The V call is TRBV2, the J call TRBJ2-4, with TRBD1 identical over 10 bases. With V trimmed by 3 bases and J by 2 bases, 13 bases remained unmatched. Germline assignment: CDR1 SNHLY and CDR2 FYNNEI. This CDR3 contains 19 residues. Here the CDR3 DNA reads TGTGCCAGCAGTGATAAGTCGTTCGGGACAGGGGCGACCAAAAACATTCAGTACTTC. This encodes CASSDKSFGTGATKNIQYF.

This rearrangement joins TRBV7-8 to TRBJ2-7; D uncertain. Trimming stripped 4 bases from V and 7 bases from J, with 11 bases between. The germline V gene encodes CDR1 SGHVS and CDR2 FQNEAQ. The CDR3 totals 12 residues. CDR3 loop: CASSSYRWEQYF. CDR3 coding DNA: TGTGCCAGCAGCTCTTATCGGTGGGAGCAGTACTTC. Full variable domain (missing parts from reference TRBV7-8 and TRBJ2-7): GAGVSQSPRYKVAKRGQDVALRCDPISGHVSLFWYQQALGQGPEFLTYFQNEAQLDKSGLPSDRFFAERPEGSVSTLKIQRTQQEDSAVYLCASSSYRWEQYFGPGTRLTVT.

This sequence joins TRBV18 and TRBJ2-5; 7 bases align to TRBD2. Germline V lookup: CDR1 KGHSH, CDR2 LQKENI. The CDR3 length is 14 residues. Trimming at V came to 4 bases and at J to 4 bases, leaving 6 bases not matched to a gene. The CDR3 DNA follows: TGTGCCAGCTCACAGGCGACTAGCCCAGAGACCCAGTACTTC. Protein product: CASSQATSPETQYF.

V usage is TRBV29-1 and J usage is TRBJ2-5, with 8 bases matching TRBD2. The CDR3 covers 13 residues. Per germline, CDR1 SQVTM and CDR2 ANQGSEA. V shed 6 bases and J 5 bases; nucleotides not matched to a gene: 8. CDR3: CSVQAGALETQYF. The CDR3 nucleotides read TGCAGCGTCCAAGCGGGAGCCTTGGAGACCCAGTACTTC.

CDR3 DNA: TGTGCCAGTAGTATCCGGCTAGCCGGGGACCGTATCCAGTTCTTC. This encodes CASSIRLAGDRIQFF. The chain has TRBV19 and TRBJ2-1, with D perhaps matching TRBD1 or TRBD2 (5 bases each). Germline-derived CDR1 and CDR2 are LNHDA and SQIVND (reference sequence). This CDR3 region has 15 residues. V was cut by 3 bases and J by 13 bases, with 22 bases left in between.

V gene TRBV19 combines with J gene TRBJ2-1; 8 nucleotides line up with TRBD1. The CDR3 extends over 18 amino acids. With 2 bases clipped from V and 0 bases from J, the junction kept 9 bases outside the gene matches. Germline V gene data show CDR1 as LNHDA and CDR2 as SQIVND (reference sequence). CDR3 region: CASSIWWGQASSYNEQFF. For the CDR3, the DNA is TGTGCCAGTAGTATATGGTGGGGACAGGCAAGCTCCTACAATGAGCAGTTCTTC.

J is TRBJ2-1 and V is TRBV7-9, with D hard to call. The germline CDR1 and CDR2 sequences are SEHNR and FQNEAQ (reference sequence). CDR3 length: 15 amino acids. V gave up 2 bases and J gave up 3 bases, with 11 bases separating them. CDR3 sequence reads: CASSLTLGSYNEQFF. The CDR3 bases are TGTGCCAGCAGCTTAACACTTGGCAGCTACAATGAGCAGTTCTTC.

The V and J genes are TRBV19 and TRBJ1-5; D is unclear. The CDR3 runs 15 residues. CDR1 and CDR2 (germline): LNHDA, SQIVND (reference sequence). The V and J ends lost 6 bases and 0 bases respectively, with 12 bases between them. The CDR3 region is CASRAPILSNQPQHF. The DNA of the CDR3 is TGTGCCAGTAGGGCCCCAATTCTTAGCAATCAGCCCCAGCATTTT.

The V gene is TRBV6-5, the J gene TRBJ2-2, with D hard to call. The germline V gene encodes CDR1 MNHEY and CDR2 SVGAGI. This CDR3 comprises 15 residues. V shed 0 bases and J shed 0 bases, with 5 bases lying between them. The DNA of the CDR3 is TGTGCCAGCAGTTACTCCGGGTCGAACACCGGGGAGCTGTTTTTT. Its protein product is CASSYSGSNTGELFF.

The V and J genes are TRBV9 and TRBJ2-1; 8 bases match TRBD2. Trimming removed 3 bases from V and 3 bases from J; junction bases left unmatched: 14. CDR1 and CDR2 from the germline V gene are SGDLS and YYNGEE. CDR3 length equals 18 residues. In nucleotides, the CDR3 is TGTGCCAGCAGCGGCCTGCCGCATGCGAGCGGGAGCTACAATGAGCAGTTCTTC. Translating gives CASSGLPHASGSYNEQFF.

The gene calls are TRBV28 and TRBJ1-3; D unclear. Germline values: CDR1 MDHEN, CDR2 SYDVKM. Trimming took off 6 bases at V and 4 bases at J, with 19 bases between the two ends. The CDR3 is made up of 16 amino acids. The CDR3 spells CASRFDVGRGGNTIYF. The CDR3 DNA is TGTGCCAGCAGGTTCGATGTGGGCAGAGGAGGAAACACCATATATTTT. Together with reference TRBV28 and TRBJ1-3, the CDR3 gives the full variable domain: DVKVTQSSRYLVKRTGEKVFLECVQDMDHENMFWYRQDPGLGLRLIYFSYDVKMKEKGDIPEGYSVSREKKERFSLILESASTNQTSMYLCASRFDVGRGGNTIYFGEGSWLTVV.

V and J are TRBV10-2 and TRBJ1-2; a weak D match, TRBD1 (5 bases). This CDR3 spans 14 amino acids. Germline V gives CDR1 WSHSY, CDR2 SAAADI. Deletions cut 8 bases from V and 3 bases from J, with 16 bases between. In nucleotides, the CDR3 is TGCGCCAGCCGGAGCCAGGGTTTGGACTATGGCTACACCTTC. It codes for CASRSQGLDYGYTF.

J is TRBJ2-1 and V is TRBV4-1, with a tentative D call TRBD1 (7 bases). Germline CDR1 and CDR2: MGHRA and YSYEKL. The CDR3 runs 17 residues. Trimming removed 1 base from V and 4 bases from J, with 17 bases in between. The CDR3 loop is CASSQGGSGGRYNEQFF. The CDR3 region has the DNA TGCGCCAGCAGCCAAGGGGGATCAGGGGGGCGATACAATGAGCAGTTCTTC.

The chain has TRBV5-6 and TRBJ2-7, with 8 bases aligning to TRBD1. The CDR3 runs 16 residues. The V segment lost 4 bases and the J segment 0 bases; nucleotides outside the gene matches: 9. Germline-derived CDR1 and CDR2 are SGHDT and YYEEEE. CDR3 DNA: TGTGCCAGCAGCCATCAGCCGGGACAGGTCTCCTACGAGCAGTACTTC. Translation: CASSHQPGQVSYEQYF.